This T cell receptor beta chain is from a study of blood T cell repertoires in COVID-19. Study in general: The samples span acute and convalescent COVID-19 from the United States, Italy and Spain. Sample material is recorded as cDNA or gDNA derived from T cells, B-cell-depleted T cells, or PBMCs.

This clone has more than one count but fewer than ten. Per the study methods: Scientists estimated how many nucleated cells there were by amplifying reference gene primers. Repertoires were generated with immunoSEQ multiplex PCR, while TCRdb's copy carries only in-frame clones and drops some. Clone size and the V and J calls come from that table; the DNA yielded D and trimming. The profile covers about 180,000 clones, with roughly 77% appearing a single time and about an eighth taken by the ten largest. Per germline, CDR1 MDHEN and CDR2 SYDVKM. V lost 5 bases and J lost 0, with 14 bases in between. This CDR3 contains 15 residues.

The chain combines TRBV28 with TRBJ2-7; possible D gene TRBD1, 6 bases. This clonotype was obtained from a woman of 80 years or more with COVID-19, enrolled during active disease. The sequenced sample consisted of peripheral blood. In nucleotides, the CDR3 is TGTGCCAGCAGTCCTACAGGGACACTCTCCTACGAGCAGTACTTC. It specifies CASSPTGTLSYEQYF. Looking up the rest from reference TRBV28 and TRBJ2-7 gives the full variable domain: DVKVTQSSRYLVKRTGEKVFLECVQDMDHENMFWYRQDPGLGLRLIYFSYDVKMKEKGDIPEGYSVSREKKERFSLILESASTNQTSMYLCASSPTGTLSYEQYFGPGTRLTVT.